This passage covers 4 T cell receptor beta chains from one sample sequenced in a study of regulatory T cells in long-lasting Graves disease (dated by TCRdb to the early 2020s). Sample time point, as interpreted from the label and publication: newly diagnosed GD, antithyroid drugs for less than 3 months. RNA was extracted from PBMCs in TRIzol for both TCR sequencing and RNA sequencing. The method was multiplex PCR. Data came from an Illumina HiSeq 4000. iRepertoire HTBI primers and Arm-PCR amplification of CDR3 regions were used to construct TCR beta libraries. TCRdb handled the public reads itself, with Q25 trimming in fastp and clone calling in MiXCR, and kept productive beta chains. Each CDR3 protein appears once, grouped with its most common genes and DNA. The sample yields 300,000 to 400,000 distinct CDR3 sequences; roughly a sixth were counted once. 22% of the sample is in the top ten clones.

This specimen was peripheral blood mononuclear cells (PBMCs), taken at new diagnosis, from a patient treated with antithyroid drugs. The receptors shown here come from a female donor with Graves disease.

This chain connects TRBV10-3 to TRBJ1-2; no clear D. The germline V gene has CDR1 ENHRY and CDR2 SYGVKD. This CDR3 spans 15 amino acids. Deletions cut 8 bases from V and 4 bases from J, with 20 bases between. The CDR3 spells CAIATSKPPIYGYTF. The CDR3 region has the DNA TGTGCCATCGCGACGAGCAAGCCTCCAATCTATGGCTACACCTTC.

This clonotype has at least ten counts. The chain joins TRBV7-2 to TRBJ2-5; D may be TRBD1 or TRBD2 (7 bases each). The CDR3 totals 15 residues. Deletions cut 6 bases from V and 2 bases from J, with 16 bases between. Germline V gene data show CDR1 as SGHTA and CDR2 as FQGNSA. Here the CDR3 DNA reads TGTGCCAGCAGTAAAGCGGGACAGCTTCAAGAGACCCAGTACTTC. Translating it yields CASSKAGQLQETQYF.

A few counts support this clonotype. The chain has TRBV4-3 and TRBJ1-4; 11 bases map to TRBD1. V shed 4 bases, J shed 0 bases, and the junction held 1 base outside the gene matches. Germline assignment: CDR1 LGHNA and CDR2 YSLEER. There are 16 residues in the CDR3. DNA for the CDR3: TGCGCCAGCAGCCGGACAGGGGGCGCAACTAATGAAAAACTGTTTTTT. It specifies CASSRTGGATNEKLFF.

This clonotype came up many times. The chain carries TRBV24-1 and TRBJ2-1, with 12 nucleotides matching TRBD2. V lost 1 base and J lost 6; bases outside the gene matches: 3. The CDR3 has 16 residues. The V gene's germline CDR1 is KGHDR and CDR2 SFDVKD. The CDR3 loop is CATSDFRTSGANEQFF. The CDR3 DNA sequence: TGTGCCACCAGTGATTTCCGGACTAGCGGGGCCAATGAGCAGTTCTTC.